This T cell receptor (beta chain) derives from a study of blood T cell repertoires in COVID-19. While infection was still active, Seattle patients were enrolled and then followed longitudinally. Generated by immunoSEQ multiplex PCR, the TCRdb table keeps only in-frame clones and is missing some. This table has some 250,000 clones, less than 90% appearing once. This TCR derives from a young woman with COVID-19, enrolled during active disease. Source material: peripheral blood.

The CDR3: CASTAGFNYGYTF. CDR3 sequence (DNA): TGTGCCAGCACTGCAGGGTTTAACTATGGCTACACCTTC. The chain combines TRBV2 with TRBJ1-2; D is perhaps TRBD1 (5 bases). Germline V CDR1 and CDR2: SNHLY, FYNNEI. This CDR3 is built from 13 residues. Trimming shortened V by 7 bases and J by 1 base, and 10 bases separated the two germline ends.